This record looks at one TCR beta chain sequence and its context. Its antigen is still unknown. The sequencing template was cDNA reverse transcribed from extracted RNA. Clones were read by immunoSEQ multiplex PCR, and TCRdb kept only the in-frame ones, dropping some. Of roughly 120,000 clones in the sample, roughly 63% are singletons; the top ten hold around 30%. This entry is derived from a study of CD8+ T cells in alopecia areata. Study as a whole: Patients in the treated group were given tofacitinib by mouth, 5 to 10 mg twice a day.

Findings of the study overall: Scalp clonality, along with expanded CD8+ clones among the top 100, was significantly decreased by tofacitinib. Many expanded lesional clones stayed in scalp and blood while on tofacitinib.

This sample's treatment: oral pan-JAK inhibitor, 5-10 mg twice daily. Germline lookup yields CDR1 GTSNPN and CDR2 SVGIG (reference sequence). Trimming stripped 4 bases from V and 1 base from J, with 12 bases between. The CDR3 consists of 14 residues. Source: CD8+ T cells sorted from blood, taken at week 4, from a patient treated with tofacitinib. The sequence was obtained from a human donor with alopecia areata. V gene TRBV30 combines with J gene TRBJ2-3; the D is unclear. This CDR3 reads CAWTDRRGTDTQYF. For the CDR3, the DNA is TGTGCCTGGACCGACCGTCGGGGCACAGATACGCAGTATTTT.